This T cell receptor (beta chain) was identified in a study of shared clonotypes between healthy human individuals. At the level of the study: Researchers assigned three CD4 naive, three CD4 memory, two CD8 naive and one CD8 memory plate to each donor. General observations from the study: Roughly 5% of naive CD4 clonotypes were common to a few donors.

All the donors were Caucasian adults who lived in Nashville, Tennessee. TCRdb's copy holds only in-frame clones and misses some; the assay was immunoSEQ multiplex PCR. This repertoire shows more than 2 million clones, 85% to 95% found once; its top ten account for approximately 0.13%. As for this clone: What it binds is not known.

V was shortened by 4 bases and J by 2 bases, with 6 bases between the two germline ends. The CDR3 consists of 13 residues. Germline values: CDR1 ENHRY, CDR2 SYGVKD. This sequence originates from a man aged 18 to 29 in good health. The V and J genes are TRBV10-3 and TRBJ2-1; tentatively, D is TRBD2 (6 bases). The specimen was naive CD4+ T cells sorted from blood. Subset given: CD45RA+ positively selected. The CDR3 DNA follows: TGTGCCATCAGTGGGACTACCTACAATGAGCAGTTCTTC. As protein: CAISGTTYNEQFF.